The rows below give T cell receptor beta chains drawn from one sample of a study of T cell changes during pregnancy in multiple sclerosis. Measured with immunoSEQ multiplex PCR; TCRdb has only the in-frame clones, and not every one. The table records about 98,000 clones, under 95% of them present only once. Sequenced here: peripheral blood, sampled after pregnancy. These receptors were collected from a female donor in good health, enrolled as a control in a pregnancy study. Each CDR3 is given with its conserved first and last residue. The order of the fields is D gene, V gene, J gene, CDR3 length, CDR3 protein. The D gene is left open where the match is weak.

D gene: TRBD1; V gene: TRBV2; J gene: TRBJ2-6; CDR3 length: 16; CDR3 protein: CASSRQGATGANVLTF
D gene: TRBD2; V gene: TRBV4-2; J gene: TRBJ2-7; CDR3 length: 16; CDR3 protein: CASSHAGTSGSYEQYF
D gene: TRBD2; V gene: TRBV27; J gene: TRBJ2-1; CDR3 length: 16; CDR3 protein: CASSTSGTSGGNEQFF
D gene: -; V gene: TRBV2; J gene: TRBJ2-3; CDR3 length: 17; CDR3 protein: CASSELAGVLSTDTQYF
D gene: -; V gene: TRBV6-1; J gene: TRBJ2-6; CDR3 length: 15; CDR3 protein: CASSEFRSGANVLTF
D gene: -; V gene: TRBV5-6; J gene: TRBJ1-2; CDR3 length: 15; CDR3 protein: CASSLRRGRRYGYTF
D gene: -; V gene: TRBV5-1; J gene: TRBJ1-3; CDR3 length: 17; CDR3 protein: CASRRWGRENSGNTIYF
D gene: TRBD1; V gene: TRBV2; J gene: TRBJ2-7; CDR3 length: 14; CDR3 protein: CASSGQGNPYEQYF
D gene: -; V gene: TRBV19; J gene: TRBJ1-2; CDR3 length: 15; CDR3 protein: CASSRTGGSPYGYTF
D gene: -; V gene: TRBV7-9; J gene: TRBJ2-2; CDR3 length: 15; CDR3 protein: CASSLGAPNTGELFF
D gene: -; V gene: TRBV6-6; J gene: TRBJ1-3; CDR3 length: 14; CDR3 protein: CASSSRITGNTIYF
D gene: -; V gene: TRBV6-1; J gene: TRBJ1-2; CDR3 length: 13; CDR3 protein: CASSDAEIYGYTF
D gene: -; V gene: TRBV6-1; J gene: TRBJ1-4; CDR3 length: 14; CDR3 protein: CASSEIVGSEKLFF
D gene: -; V gene: TRBV9; J gene: TRBJ2-5; CDR3 length: 15; CDR3 protein: CASSVEVGREETQYF
D gene: TRBD1; V gene: TRBV15; J gene: TRBJ2-5; CDR3 length: 15; CDR3 protein: CATSRDYRGQETQYF
D gene: TRBD2; V gene: TRBV5-4; J gene: TRBJ2-7; CDR3 length: 14; CDR3 protein: CASSFGAGGYEQYF
D gene: TRBD1; V gene: TRBV11-2; J gene: TRBJ1-1; CDR3 length: 15; CDR3 protein: CASSLVKGQGWEAFF
D gene: -; V gene: TRBV19; J gene: TRBJ1-1; CDR3 length: 17; CDR3 protein: CASSKGVGGRGWDEAFF
D gene: TRBD2; V gene: TRBV29-1; J gene: TRBJ2-7; CDR3 length: 13; CDR3 protein: CSVVSGTQYEQYF
D gene: -; V gene: TRBV20-1; J gene: TRBJ1-2; CDR3 length: 11; CDR3 protein: CSARQTYGYTF